Following are 21 T cell receptor beta chains from one sample sequenced in a study of blood T cell repertoires in COVID-19. Data came from immunoSEQ multiplex PCR; TCRdb stores just in-frame clones and leaves some out. The profile shows roughly 180,000 clones, 86% of them singletons. The sample was peripheral blood. Receptors were obtained from a woman aged 30 to 39 with active or convalescent COVID-19.

There are a few counts of this clone. V gene TRBV6-6 combines with J gene TRBJ1-5; 10 nucleotides line up with TRBD1. The CDR3 totals 15 residues. Germline V gene lookup returns CDR1 MNHNY and CDR2 SVGAGI (reference sequence). V lost 5 bases and J lost 4; bases outside the gene matches: 5. The CDR3 DNA is TGTGCCAGCAGTCCCGACAGGGGGCGGAATCAGCCCCAGCATTTT. Its protein is CASSPDRGRNQPQHF.

The rearrangement joins TRBV13 to TRBJ2-1, with 8 bases fitting TRBD2. The CDR3 length is 12 residues. The J segment lost 7 bases and the V segment lost 5 bases, leaving 1 base of the junction unmatched. Germline assignment: CDR1 PRHDT and CDR2 FYEKMQ (reference sequence). The CDR3 DNA follows: TGTGCCAGCAGCCCGGGAGGGAATGAGCAGTTCTTC. The encoded protein is CASSPGGNEQFF.

This chain links TRBV3-1 (or the pseudogene TRBV3-2) with TRBJ2-3; 14 bases map to TRBD2. The ends lost 2 bases at V and 0 bases at J; junction bases unmatched: 13. This CDR3 spans 21 amino acids. CDR1 and CDR2 (germline): LGHDT, YNNKEL (reference sequence). CDR3 coding DNA: TGTGCCAGCAGCCAAAGGAATGGACTAGCGGGAGGTTCGGCTAGCACAGATACGCAGTATTTT. Translated, it gives CASSQRNGLAGGSASTDTQYF.

The chain uses TRBV18 and TRBJ1-1; D is unclear. Trimming stripped 6 bases from V and 6 bases from J, with 20 bases between. The CDR3 runs to 15 residues. Germline assignment: CDR1 KGHSH and CDR2 LQKENI. CDR3 nucleotide sequence: TGTGCCAGCTCCACCTTTGCGGGGTTAGTAGCTGAAGCTTTCTTT. This codes for CASSTFAGLVAEAFF.

The CDR3 coding sequence is TGCGCCAGCAGCCAAGCCTACTCTAGCGGGAGCTCCTACGAGCAGTACTTC. It encodes CASSQAYSSGSSYEQYF. The rearrangement links TRBV4-1 to TRBJ2-7, with 10 bases fitting TRBD2. The CDR3 contains 17 residues. Germline V gives CDR1 MGHRA, CDR2 YSYEKL. V shed 1 base, J shed 0 bases, and the junction held 6 bases outside the gene matches.

This chain links TRBV2 with TRBJ1-5; TRBD1 might be the D (6 bases). CDR1 and CDR2 from the germline V gene are SNHLY and FYNNEI. The CDR3 runs 16 residues. V lost 5 bases, J lost 7 bases, and 21 bases lay in between. CDR3 residues: CASSTPGQGQEQPQHF. Here the CDR3 DNA reads TGTGCCAGCAGTACCCCCGGCCAGGGGCAGGAGCAGCCCCAGCATTTT.

Notes on this clone: This sample also contains other DNA sequences that code for the same CDR3. This chain joins TRBV12-3 or TRBV12-4 and TRBJ1-3; D not resolved. V was pared by 6 bases and J by 0 bases, with 6 bases between. CDR3 size: 13 residues. The CDR3 bases are TGTGCCAGCAGCCTTAGCTCTGGAAACACCATATATTTT. It is translated as CASSLSSGNTIYF.

The chain couples TRBV5-1 to TRBJ1-6; 7 bases agree with TRBD1. The V gene's germline CDR1 is SGHRS and CDR2 YFSETQ. This CDR3 has 16 amino acids. V gave up 0 bases and J gave up 8 bases; unmatched junction bases: 8. The CDR3 region is CASSLAIGTAHSPLHF. The CDR3 nucleotides are TGCGCCAGCAGCTTGGCTATCGGGACAGCACATTCACCCCTCCACTTT.

Only a few counts were recorded for this clone. The V call is TRBV3-1 (or the pseudogene TRBV3-2), the J call TRBJ2-1; weak D call: TRBD2 (5 bases). V lost 0 bases, J lost 2 bases, and 14 bases lay in between. From germline, CDR1 is LGHDT and CDR2 YNNKEL (reference sequence). This CDR3 contains 17 residues. Written as DNA, the CDR3 is TGTGCCAGCAGCCAAGATCTCGGTAGCGCCGCCTACAATGAGCAGTTCTTC. Its translation is CASSQDLGSAAYNEQFF.

This clone came up once. V and J are TRBV11-2 and TRBJ2-2; 8 bases fit TRBD1. From germline, CDR1 is SGHAT and CDR2 FQNNGV. The CDR3 totals 15 residues. The ends lost 0 bases at V and 7 bases at J; junction bases unmatched: 4. The CDR3 DNA reads as TGTGCCAGCAGCTTAGACAGGGGGCGAGTCGGGGAGCTGTTTTTT. It specifies CASSLDRGRVGELFF.

V is TRBV3-1 (or the pseudogene TRBV3-2) and J is TRBJ2-4; D perhaps matches TRBD2 (5 bases). The CDR3 is made up of 16 amino acids. CDR1 and CDR2 from the germline V gene are LGHDT and YNNKEL (reference sequence). V was pared by 0 bases and J by 0 bases, with 9 bases between. The CDR3 reads CASSQDPGVAKNIQYF. Written as DNA, the CDR3 is TGTGCCAGCAGCCAAGATCCCGGGGTAGCCAAAAACATTCAGTACTTC.

The chain has TRBV4-1 and TRBJ2-1; possibly TRBD2 for D (5 bases). Looked up from germline, CDR1 is MGHRA and CDR2 is YSYEKL. This CDR3 contains 16 residues. The germline V and J ends were trimmed by 1 base and 6 bases, with 16 bases remaining between them. The chain's CDR3 is CASSQVAIGGLNEQFF. CDR3 DNA: TGCGCCAGCAGCCAAGTGGCCATTGGAGGACTCAATGAGCAGTTCTTC.

The sample holds one count of this clone. The gene calls are TRBV3-1 (or the pseudogene TRBV3-2) and TRBJ1-2; D unresolved. CDR1 and CDR2 (germline): LGHDT, YNNKEL (reference sequence). V shed 0 bases and J shed 3 bases, with 8 bases lying between them. The CDR3 covers 14 residues. CDR3 DNA sequence: TGTGCCAGCAGCCAAGAAGGGAGCCACTATGGCTACACCTTC. Protein product: CASSQEGSHYGYTF.

The chain employs TRBV9 and TRBJ2-5; 8 nucleotides line up with TRBD2. This CDR3 region has 14 residues. The germline V gene encodes CDR1 SGDLS and CDR2 YYNGEE. V was pared by 4 bases and J by 5 bases, with 7 bases of the junction left unmatched. The chain's CDR3 is CASSTRGGRETQYF. CDR3 coding DNA: TGTGCCAGCAGCACTCGGGGGGGCCGGGAGACCCAGTACTTC.

This chain links TRBV19 with TRBJ1-1, with TRBD1 matching over 8 bases. CDR3 length: 13 residues. The trim removed 5 bases at V and 5 bases at J, leaving 4 bases unmatched. In germline, CDR1 is LNHDA, CDR2 SQIVND (reference sequence). This chain's CDR3 is CASSATGGTEAFF. The CDR3 DNA follows: TGTGCCAGTAGTGCAACAGGGGGGACTGAAGCTTTCTTT.

This chain uses TRBV9 with TRBJ2-7; 8 positions agree with TRBD1. V trimming: 0 bases; J trimming: 6 bases; junction bases outside the gene matches: 5. Germline CDR1 SGDLS, CDR2 YYNGEE. CDR3 length: 14 residues. The CDR3, as DNA: TGTGCCAGCAGCGTAGCCGGGACAGGTATCGAGCAGTACTTC. It is translated as CASSVAGTGIEQYF. The complete variable domain, with remaining parts taken from reference TRBV9 and TRBJ2-7, reads DSGVTQTPKHLITATGQRVTLRCSPRSGDLSVYWYQQSLDQGLQFLIQYYNGEERAKGNILERFSAQQFPDLHSELNLSSLELGDSALYFCASSVAGTGIEQYFGPGTRLTVT.

V usage is TRBV5-6 and J usage is TRBJ2-7, with D perhaps TRBD2 (5 bases). This CDR3 comprises 13 residues. Germline CDR1 is SGHDT and CDR2 is YYEEEE. Trimming pared 5 bases from V and 3 bases from J, leaving 12 bases between. The CDR3 sequence is CASSSSRDYEQYF. As DNA, the CDR3 is TGTGCCAGCAGTAGCAGCCGGGACTACGAGCAGTACTTC. Looking up the rest from reference TRBV5-6 and TRBJ2-7 gives the full variable domain: DAGVTQSPTHLIKTRGQQVTLRCSPKSGHDTVSWYQQALGQGPQFIFQYYEEEERQRGNFPDRFSGHQFPNYSSELNVNALLLGDSALYLCASSSSRDYEQYFGPGTRLTVT.

V is TRBV6-5 and J is TRBJ1-2; D not certain. Germline V gene lookup returns CDR1 MNHEY and CDR2 SVGAGI. This CDR3 contains 12 residues. V lost 6 bases and J lost 4, with 9 bases in between. The CDR3 DNA reads as TGTGCCAGCAGCATGGGAGTCTATGGCTACACCTTC. Residues: CASSMGVYGYTF.

The chain recombines TRBV2 with TRBJ1-1; D call uncertain. V was trimmed by 10 bases and J by 0 bases, leaving 12 bases between them. Germline V gene sequence: CDR1 SNHLY, CDR2 FYNNEI. The CDR3 spans 13 residues. The DNA of the CDR3 is TGTGCCACCCGAGAGGAGGTGAACACTGAAGCTTTCTTT. Its protein is CATREEVNTEAFF.

The V call is TRBV21-1, the J call TRBJ2-1; the table calls TRBD2, which could not be checked here. TRBV21-1 is a pseudogene. The CDR3 spans 19 residues. The CDR3 reads CASSLKALSGVQGYNEQFF. The CDR3 DNA follows: TGTGCCAGCAGCTTAAAAGCCTTAAGCGGGGTCCAGGGCTACAATGAGCAGTTCTTC.

The J gene is TRBJ2-3, the V gene TRBV27; 9 bases match TRBD2. The CDR3 has 14 amino acids. In germline, CDR1 is MNHEY, CDR2 SMNVEV (reference sequence). J lost 0 bases, V lost 7 bases, and 2 bases had no gene match. The CDR3 sequence is CASKRGESTDTQYF. CDR3 coding DNA: TGTGCCAGCAAGCGGGGGGAAAGCACAGATACGCAGTATTTT.